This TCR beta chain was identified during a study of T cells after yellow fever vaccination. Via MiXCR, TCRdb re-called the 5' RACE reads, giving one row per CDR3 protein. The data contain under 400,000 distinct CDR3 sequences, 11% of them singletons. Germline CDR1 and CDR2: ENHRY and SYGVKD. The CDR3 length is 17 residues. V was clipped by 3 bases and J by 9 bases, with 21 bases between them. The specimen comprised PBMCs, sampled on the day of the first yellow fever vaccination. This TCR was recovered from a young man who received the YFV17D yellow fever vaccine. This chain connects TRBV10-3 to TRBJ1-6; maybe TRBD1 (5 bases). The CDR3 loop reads CAISEDPTGEVGSPLHF. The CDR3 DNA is TGTGCCATCAGTGAAGATCCCACAGGCGAGGTCGGTTCACCCCTCCACTTT.